This TCR beta chain was identified in a study of cytomegalovirus exposure and HLA in healthy donors. As for the study in general: The 120 validation repertoires, a later analysis reported, used the same platform as the approximately 670 repertoires from the first cohort. Study observations and caveats: Testing in vitro showed a few CMV-associated chains specific for CMV antigens. Researchers counted roughly 150 TCR beta chains as cytomegalovirus-associated.

Clones were read by immunoSEQ multiplex PCR, and TCRdb kept only the in-frame ones, dropping some. The sample has under 95,000 clones; nearly 95% are singletons. Germline CDR1 is SGHVS and CDR2 is FQNEAQ. This CDR3 region has 14 residues. Deletions cut 1 base from V and 2 bases from J, with 9 bases between. Concerning this clone itself: No antigen is known for it.

It was the roughly 110-subject validation cohort, separate from the approximately 620-subject first cohort, to which the donors belonged. Sequenced material: PBMCs. This receptor was identified in a woman aged 18-35 years in good health and CMV-seronegative. The chain carries TRBV7-8 and TRBJ2-7; a weak D match, TRBD1 (5 bases). The CDR3 loop reads CASSLGAGPYEQYF. The CDR3 nucleotides are TGTGCCAGCAGCTTAGGTGCAGGGCCCTACGAGCAGTACTTC.